Presented here are 25 T cell receptor beta chains from one specimen sequenced in a study of CD8 T cells in ankylosing spondylitis. TCRdb called the 5' RACE reads again in MiXCR, with one record for every CDR3 protein. The data contain 25,000 to 35,000 distinct CDR3 sequences, around 7.2% of them seen just once; the ten biggest clones take up over 9.5%. Sequencing input: blood, either unsorted or a sorted T cell fraction (not recorded which). These receptors all stem from a male donor with ankylosing spondylitis or in good health (not recorded which).

At least ten counts were recorded for this clonotype. The rearrangement joins TRBV20-1 to TRBJ2-3; D remains ambiguous. The CDR3 sequence is 16 residues long. Germline assignment: CDR1 DFQATT and CDR2 SNEGSKA (reference sequence). The germline V and J ends were trimmed by 1 base and 2 bases, with 16 bases remaining between them. As DNA, the CDR3 is TGCAGTGCTAGAGGGTCGGGCTTCTCCAACACAGATACGCAGTATTTT. As protein: CSARGSGFSNTDTQYF.

By proportion, this clonotype is medium-sized. The chain links TRBV6-1 to TRBJ2-2; 10 bases align to TRBD2. Germline V gives CDR1 MNHNS, CDR2 SASEGT. With 3 bases clipped from V and 6 bases from J, the junction kept 4 bases outside the gene matches. This CDR3 has 15 amino acids. The CDR3 protein is CASSEGLAGAGELFF. The CDR3 nucleotides are TGTGCCAGCAGTGAGGGGCTAGCGGGAGCCGGGGAGCTGTTTTTT.

This clonotype came up many times. The V and J genes are TRBV9 and TRBJ1-1, with D uncertain. V lost 0 bases and J lost 4, with 13 bases in between. This CDR3 contains 15 residues. Germline CDR1 SGDLS, CDR2 YYNGEE. CDR3 coding DNA: TGTGCCAGCAGCGTAGTGGCCGTAGGAGGCACTGAAGCTTTCTTT. It is translated as CASSVVAVGGTEAFF.

There are many counts of this clonotype. The chain employs TRBV27 and TRBJ2-2; tentative D call: TRBD1 (6 bases). The CDR3 covers 17 residues. Germline V gene sequence: CDR1 MNHEY, CDR2 SMNVEV (reference sequence). Trimming stripped 4 bases from V and 1 base from J, with 16 bases between. As DNA, the CDR3 is TGTGCCAGCAGTTCCAGAGACAGGTTTCTGAACACCGGGGAGCTGTTTTTT. Translated, it gives CASSSRDRFLNTGELFF.

This clonotype was recorded at least ten times. This sequence joins TRBV20-1 and TRBJ2-5; 11 bases match TRBD2. Germline V lookup: CDR1 DFQATT, CDR2 SNEGSKA (reference sequence). This CDR3 spans 16 amino acids. The J segment lost 5 bases and the V segment lost 0 bases, leaving 8 bases of the junction unmatched. The CDR3 sequence is CSARDSLAGETETQYF. The CDR3 bases are TGCAGTGCTAGAGATTCACTAGCGGGAGAGACGGAGACCCAGTACTTC.

The rearrangement uses TRBV5-5 and TRBJ2-1; no firm D call. Germline loops: CDR1 SGHKS, CDR2 YYEKEE (reference sequence). This CDR3 region has 12 residues. Trimming cost V 0 bases and J 10 bases, with 8 bases left between them. The CDR3 here is CASSLEGFEQFF. DNA of the CDR3: TGTGCCAGCAGCTTGGAGGGTTTCGAGCAGTTCTTC.

This clonotype was seen many times. The genes are TRBV10-3 and TRBJ2-5; D assignment may be TRBD1 or TRBD2 (5 bases each). Trimming took 4 bases from V and 5 from J, leaving 14 bases between them. Germline V gene sequence: CDR1 ENHRY, CDR2 SYGVKD. This CDR3 region has 14 residues. The CDR3: CAISGGPSSETQYF. The CDR3 region has the DNA TGTGCCATCAGTGGGGGACCGTCGTCGGAGACCCAGTACTTC.

This clonotype was seen a handful of times. CDR3 loop: CASSSLGLGLYNEQFF. The CDR3 region has the DNA TGTGCCAGCAGCTCACTTGGACTAGGGCTTTACAATGAGCAGTTCTTC. V gene TRBV7-9 combines with J gene TRBJ2-1, with 7 bases identical to TRBD2. V shed 4 bases, J shed 4 bases, and the junction held 10 bases outside the gene matches. CDR1 is SEHNR and CDR2 is FQNEAQ in the germline V gene (reference sequence). The CDR3 length is 16 residues.

This clonotype was picked up many times. The gene calls are TRBV3-1 and TRBJ1-1; D is uncertain. With 5 bases removed from V and 3 bases from J, the gap between germline ends came to 16 bases. The CDR3 is 15 amino acids. Germline lookup yields CDR1 LGHDT and CDR2 YNNKEL (reference sequence). CDR3 protein: CASSASPGSDTEAFF. The CDR3 DNA sequence: TGTGCCAGCAGCGCCTCCCCGGGGTCGGACACTGAAGCTTTCTTT.

This clonotype was seen many times. The CDR3 DNA sequence: TGTGCCAGCAGTTTATTACCGGGGGCTAGCTCCTACAATGAGCAGTTCTTC. Protein product: CASSLLPGASSYNEQFF. This chain connects TRBV28 to TRBJ2-1, with D perhaps matching TRBD1 or TRBD2 (6 bases each). Trimming removed 1 base from V and 0 bases from J, with 13 bases in between. Germline V gene sequence: CDR1 MDHEN, CDR2 SYDVKM. This CDR3 contains 17 residues.

The chain joins TRBV7-2 to TRBJ2-7, with TRBD2 matching 11 bases. Germline-derived CDR1 and CDR2 are SGHTA and FQGNSA. Trimming cost V 4 bases and J 3 bases; bases outside gene matches: 5. This CDR3 contains 15 residues. DNA of the CDR3: TGTGCCAGCAGCTCATTCACTAGCGGGGGCTACGAGCAGTACTTC. The encoded protein is CASSSFTSGGYEQYF.

This clonotype showed up just a few times. The V call is TRBV7-2, the J call TRBJ2-6; D may be TRBD1 (6 bases). Germline V gene sequence: CDR1 SGHTA, CDR2 FQGNSA. The CDR3 is made up of 17 amino acids. The V end was cut by 4 bases, the J end by 4 bases, with 17 bases between. The CDR3 DNA reads as TGTGCCAGCAGCTACACCCACAGGGACAACGGGGCCAACGTCCTGACTTTC. This sequence encodes CASSYTHRDNGANVLTF.

This clonotype was picked up many times. The chain recombines TRBV5-1 with TRBJ2-7; 7 nucleotides align to TRBD2. The CDR3 totals 12 residues. Germline V gene lookup returns CDR1 SGHRS and CDR2 YFSETQ. The junction had 3 bases not matched to a gene; V was cut back by 4 bases and J by 5 bases. DNA for the CDR3: TGCGCCAGCAGCGTTCGGGAGGACGAGCAGTACTTC. Its translation: CASSVREDEQYF.

This clonotype was seen many times. The CDR3 spells CASSTGRSGYNEQFF. CDR3 DNA: TGTGCCAGCAGCACCGGACGGTCTGGCTACAATGAGCAGTTCTTC. This chain connects TRBV6-1 to TRBJ2-1; D unclear. The germline V gene encodes CDR1 MNHNS and CDR2 SASEGT. The CDR3 sequence is 15 residues long. The V end was cut by 6 bases, the J end by 3 bases, with 15 bases between.

This clonotype was detected ten times or more. This chain links TRBV20-1 with TRBJ1-5, with D possibly being TRBD1 (6 bases). Germline V gene data show CDR1 as DFQATT and CDR2 as SNEGSKA (reference sequence). The V end lost 3 bases, the J end lost 0 bases, and 12 bases lay between the germline ends. The CDR3 contains 15 residues. CDR3 nucleotides: TGCAGTGCTAGTGGACAGCAAGATAGCAATCAGCCCCAGCATTTT. It encodes CSASGQQDSNQPQHF.

The V gene is TRBV11-2, the J gene TRBJ2-5; no clear D. This CDR3 is built from 13 residues. The V gene lost 5 bases and the J gene lost 5 bases, with 12 bases spanning the gap. CDR1 and CDR2 from the germline V gene are SGHAT and FQNNGV. The CDR3 loop reads CASSPNFLETQYF. Here the CDR3 DNA reads TGTGCCAGCAGCCCGAACTTTTTGGAGACCCAGTACTTC.

This rearrangement joins TRBV6-6 to TRBJ2-7; the D call may be TRBD1 or TRBD2 (5 bases each). Trimming removed 2 bases at V and 6 bases at J, with 17 bases between. CDR1 and CDR2 from the germline V gene are MNHNY and SVGAGI (reference sequence). The CDR3 extends over 15 amino acids. CDR3 in DNA: TGTGCCAGCAGTTACGGGGCAGGGCGGGTGGTCGAGCAGTACTTC. It codes for CASSYGAGRVVEQYF.

This clonotype was counted only a few times. The chain couples TRBV20-1 to TRBJ2-5; no clear D gene. This CDR3 has 13 residues. Germline V gene sequence: CDR1 DFQATT, CDR2 SNEGSKA (reference sequence). V shed 4 bases and J shed 6 bases, with 15 bases lying between them. Here the CDR3 reads CSATLQWVKTQYF. CDR3 coding DNA: TGCAGTGCTACTCTACAGTGGGTCAAGACCCAGTACTTC.

This clonotype was recorded many times. The rearrangement uses TRBV5-1 and TRBJ2-1; 9 nucleotides align to TRBD2. The CDR3 contains 16 residues. The trim removed 0 bases at V and 7 bases at J, leaving 8 bases unmatched. Germline loops: CDR1 SGHRS, CDR2 YFSETQ. CDR3 sequence: CASSLVGLAGTNEQFF. CDR3 DNA sequence: TGCGCCAGCAGCTTGGTTGGTCTAGCGGGAACGAATGAGCAGTTCTTC.

Many counts were recorded for this clonotype. The J gene is TRBJ2-7, the V gene TRBV10-3; D is possibly TRBD1 or TRBD2 (5 bases each). Trimming removed 4 bases at V and 0 bases at J, with 13 bases between. The CDR3 spans 15 residues. Germline CDR1 and CDR2: ENHRY and SYGVKD. CDR3 protein: CAISAGTRSSYEQYF. CDR3 nucleotides: TGTGCCATCAGTGCCGGGACGAGGAGCTCCTACGAGCAGTACTTC.

The CDR3, as DNA: TGCAGTGCTAGGGGGACAGGCGGAGATACGCAGTATTTT. As protein: CSARGTGGDTQYF. The chain uses TRBV20-1 and TRBJ2-3, with 8 bases aligning to TRBD1. The germline CDR1 and CDR2 sequences are DFQATT and SNEGSKA (reference sequence). The J segment lost 5 bases and the V segment lost 3 bases, leaving 4 bases of the junction unmatched. This CDR3 has 13 residues.

There are many counts of this clonotype. The chain uses TRBV28 and TRBJ2-5; TRBD1 matches at 7 bases. Trimming took 6 bases from V and 0 from J; bases not matched to a gene: 7. Per the germline V gene, CDR1 is MDHEN and CDR2 is SYDVKM. CDR3 length: 15 residues. The CDR3: CASSSGTAYQETQYF. CDR3 DNA sequence: TGTGCCAGCAGCTCCGGGACAGCGTACCAAGAGACCCAGTACTTC.

The chain joins TRBV6-6 to TRBJ1-1; TRBD1 is a possible D gene (5 bases). Per germline, CDR1 MNHNY and CDR2 SVGAGI (reference sequence). V was cut by 2 bases and J by 5 bases, with 18 bases left in between. There are 16 residues in the CDR3. In DNA form, the CDR3 reads TGTGCCAGCAGTTACGGGACGGGGGTTGTTGAGACTGAAGCTTTCTTT. Translated, it gives CASSYGTGVVETEAFF.

This clonotype was seen ten or more times. The chain recombines TRBV2 with TRBJ1-1, with TRBD1 as a possible D gene (6 bases). V was pared by 6 bases and J by 0 bases, with 14 bases between. Germline V lookup: CDR1 SNHLY, CDR2 FYNNEI. The CDR3 loop spans 15 amino acids. CDR3 protein: CASSPRQGMNTEAFF. The CDR3 DNA is TGTGCCAGCAGCCCTAGGCAGGGGATGAACACTGAAGCTTTCTTT.

The V and J genes are TRBV29-1 and TRBJ2-7; D is perhaps TRBD1 (6 bases). The CDR3 contains 13 residues. The V end lost 3 bases, the J end lost 6 bases, and 15 bases lay between the germline ends. Germline V gene data show CDR1 as SQVTM and CDR2 as ANQGSEA. The CDR3: CSVDMQDSSEQYF. In DNA, the CDR3 is TGCAGCGTTGACATGCAGGACAGTAGCGAGCAGTACTTC.